This TCR beta chain was captured by sequencing in a study of cytomegalovirus exposure and HLA in healthy donors. General observations from the study: According to the study, 160 or so TCR beta chains were cytomegalovirus-associated. In the approximately 120 validation repertoires, a later analysis found that first-cohort TCR clusters tended to co-occur.

Trimming removed 0 bases at V and 9 bases at J, with 9 bases between. The CDR3 is made up of 13 amino acids. Germline-derived CDR1 and CDR2 are SGDLS and YYNGEE. Concerning this clone itself: Its antigen is still unknown.

This table comes from immunoSEQ multiplex PCR, and its TCRdb copy is limited to in-frame clones, with some not included. The sample records 100,000 to 150,000 clones, roughly nine tenths being singletons. Donors were drawn from the roughly 130-subject validation cohort, separate from the approximately 680-subject first cohort. The source material was PBMCs. The chain joins TRBV9 to TRBJ2-2; TRBD2 is a possible D gene (6 bases). This clonotype originated in a woman in her late teens or twenties in good health and CMV-seronegative. The CDR3 protein is CASSVAGGRELFF. Written as DNA, the CDR3 is TGTGCCAGCAGCGTAGCGGGCGGGAGGGAGCTGTTTTTT.